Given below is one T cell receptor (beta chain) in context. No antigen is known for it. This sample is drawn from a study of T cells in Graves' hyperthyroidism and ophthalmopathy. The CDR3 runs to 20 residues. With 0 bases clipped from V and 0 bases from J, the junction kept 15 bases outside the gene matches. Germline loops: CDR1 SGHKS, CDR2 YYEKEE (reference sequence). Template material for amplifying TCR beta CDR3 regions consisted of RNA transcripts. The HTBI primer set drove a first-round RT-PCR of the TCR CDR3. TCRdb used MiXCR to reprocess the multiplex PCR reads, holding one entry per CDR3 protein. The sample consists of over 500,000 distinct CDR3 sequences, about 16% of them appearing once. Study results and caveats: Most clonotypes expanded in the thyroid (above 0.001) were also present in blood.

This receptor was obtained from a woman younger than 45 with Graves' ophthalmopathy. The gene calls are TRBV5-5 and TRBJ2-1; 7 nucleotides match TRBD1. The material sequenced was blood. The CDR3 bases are TGTGCCAGCAGCTTGGATTATCTGGAAATGACAGGGAGCTCCTACAATGAGCAGTTCTTC. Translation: CASSLDYLEMTGSSYNEQFF.